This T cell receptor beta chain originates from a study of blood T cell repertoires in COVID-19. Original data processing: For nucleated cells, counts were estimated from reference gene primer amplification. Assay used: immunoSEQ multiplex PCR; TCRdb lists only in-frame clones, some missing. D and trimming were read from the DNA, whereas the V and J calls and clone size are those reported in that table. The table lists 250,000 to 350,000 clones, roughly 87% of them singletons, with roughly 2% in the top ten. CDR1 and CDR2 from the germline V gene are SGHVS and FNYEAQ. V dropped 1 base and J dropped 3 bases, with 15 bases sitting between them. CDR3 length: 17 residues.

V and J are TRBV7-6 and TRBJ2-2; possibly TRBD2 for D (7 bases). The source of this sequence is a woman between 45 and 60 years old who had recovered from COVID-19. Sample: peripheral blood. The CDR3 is CASSLERRGLYTGELFF. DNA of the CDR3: TGTGCCAGCAGCTTAGAAAGGCGGGGGCTATACACCGGGGAGCTGTTTTTT.